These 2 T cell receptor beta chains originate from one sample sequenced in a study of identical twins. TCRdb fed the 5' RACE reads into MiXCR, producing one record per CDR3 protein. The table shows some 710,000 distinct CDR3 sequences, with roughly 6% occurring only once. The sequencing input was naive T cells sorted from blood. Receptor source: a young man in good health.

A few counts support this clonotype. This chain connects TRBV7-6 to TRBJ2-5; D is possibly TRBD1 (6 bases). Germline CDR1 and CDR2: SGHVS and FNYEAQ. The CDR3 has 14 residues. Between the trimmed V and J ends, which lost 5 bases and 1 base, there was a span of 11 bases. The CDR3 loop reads CASSPGTFQETQYF. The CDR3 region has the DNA TGTGCCAGCAGCCCGGGGACATTCCAAGAGACCCAGTACTTC.

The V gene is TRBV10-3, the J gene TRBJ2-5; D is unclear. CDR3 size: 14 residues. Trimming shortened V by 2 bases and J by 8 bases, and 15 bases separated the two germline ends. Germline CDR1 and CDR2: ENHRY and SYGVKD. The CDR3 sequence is CAISEQDTQDTQYF. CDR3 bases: TGTGCCATCAGTGAGCAGGATACCCAGGATACCCAGTACTTC.